The 23 T cell receptor beta chains below all came from one sample that was sequenced in a study of graft-versus-host responses after intestinal transplantation. No antigens are known for them. Some clones are missing from TCRdb's copy, which holds only in-frame ones; the method was immunoSEQ multiplex PCR. The sample contains 85,000 to 100,000 clones, 80% to 95% of which appear only once. Sequences were derived from unstimulated CD8+ T cells sorted from spleen or lymph node cells, sampled before transplant. These receptors originate from a human donor who was the organ donor for an intestinal transplant.

This sequence joins TRBV15 and TRBJ2-5; D not certain. With 4 bases removed from V and 1 base from J, the gap between germline ends came to 7 bases. The germline V gene encodes CDR1 LNHNV and CDR2 YYDKDF (reference sequence). The CDR3 is made up of 13 amino acids. The CDR3 nucleotides read TGTGCCACCAGCAAGGCGGTCCAAGAGACCCAGTACTTC. Residues: CATSKAVQETQYF.

This sequence joins TRBV25-1 and TRBJ1-1, with 7 bases matching TRBD1. After removal of 1 base from V and 3 bases from J, the junction contained 8 bases not matched to a gene. This CDR3 is 16 amino acids long. The germline CDR1 and CDR2 sequences are MGHDK and SYGVNS. In nucleotides, the CDR3 is TGTGCCAGCAGTGAATTTTTTGGGCAGGGGGACACTGAAGCTTTCTTT. It codes for CASSEFFGQGDTEAFF.

This chain joins TRBV5-4 and TRBJ1-1; a possible D gene is TRBD1 (6 bases). In germline, CDR1 is SGHNT, CDR2 YYREEE (reference sequence). This CDR3 has 17 residues. V dropped 4 bases and J dropped 0 bases, with 19 bases sitting between them. CDR3 nucleotide sequence: TGTGCCAGCAGCCCCCCGGGGGGAGGGGGAATGAACACTGAAGCTTTCTTT. It codes for CASSPPGGGGMNTEAFF.

DNA for the CDR3: TGTGCCAGCAGCCAAGCCCAGGAAGGGACAGGGGTCCCTAGAGGGGAGAAGACCCAGTACTTC. Protein sequence: CASSQAQEGTGVPRGEKTQYF. V and J are TRBV14 and TRBJ2-5; 10 positions match TRBD1. The CDR3 spans 21 residues. The J segment lost 6 bases and the V segment lost 1 base, leaving 23 bases of the junction unmatched. Germline loops: CDR1 SGHDN, CDR2 FVKESK.

The rearrangement links TRBV6-4 to TRBJ2-5, with D tentatively TRBD1 (5 bases). There are 15 residues in the CDR3. Germline CDR1 is MRHNA and CDR2 is SNTAGT. V was shortened by 6 bases and J by 5 bases, with 19 bases between the two germline ends. The CDR3 reads CASRSQGPLGETQYF. The DNA for the CDR3 is TGTGCCAGCAGATCCCAGGGCCCACTTGGGGAGACCCAGTACTTC.

The chain joins TRBV27 to TRBJ2-5, with D unclear. CDR1 is MNHEY and CDR2 is SMNVEV in the germline V gene (reference sequence). There are 15 residues in the CDR3. V lost 2 bases and J lost 2, with 12 bases in between. DNA of the CDR3: TGTGCCAGCAGTTTAGCCCCAATTGCGCAAGAGACCCAGTACTTC. This codes for CASSLAPIAQETQYF.

The V gene is TRBV21-1, the J gene TRBJ1-6; the table gives TRBD1 as D, unverified against the DNA. TRBV21-1 is a listed pseudogene. This CDR3 spans 22 amino acids. CDR3 in DNA: TGTGCCAGCAGCTACAAAACTCGGTCGGCCAGGGGCGATGGTTTTTTGGATTCACCCCTCCACTTT. It is translated as CASSYKTRSARGDGFLDSPLHF.

The chain couples TRBV28 to TRBJ2-7; no reliable D call. The V gene's germline CDR1 is MDHEN and CDR2 SYDVKM. V was trimmed by 8 bases and J by 2 bases, leaving 10 bases between them. This CDR3 region has 12 residues. The CDR3 is CASYTVPYEQYF. CDR3 coding DNA: TGTGCCAGCTATACAGTTCCCTACGAGCAGTACTTC. Variable domain in full (rest from reference TRBV28 and TRBJ2-7): DVKVTQSSRYLVKRTGEKVFLECVQDMDHENMFWYRQDPGLGLRLIYFSYDVKMKEKGDIPEGYSVSREKKERFSLILESASTNQTSMYLCASYTVPYEQYFGPGTRLTVT.

The chain is built from TRBV11-2 and TRBJ2-1, with 8 bases fitting TRBD2. V lost 5 bases, J lost 6 bases, and 12 bases stayed unmatched. The length of the CDR3 is 16 residues. From germline, CDR1 is SGHAT and CDR2 FQNNGV. CDR3 region: CASSRTSRTSLNEQFF. Here the CDR3 DNA reads TGTGCCAGCAGCAGAACCTCCCGGACTAGCCTCAATGAGCAGTTCTTC.

The V gene is TRBV25-1, the J gene TRBJ2-1; TRBD2 matches at 12 bases. The CDR3 length is 15 residues. With V trimmed by 4 bases and J by 8 bases, 6 bases remained unmatched. From germline, CDR1 is MGHDK and CDR2 SYGVNS. Written as DNA, the CDR3 is TGTGCCAGCAGTGGACTAGCGGGAGTGGGATATGAGCAGTTCTTC. It translates to CASSGLAGVGYEQFF.

The chain combines TRBV28 with TRBJ2-7; D may be TRBD2 (5 bases). The CDR3 is 14 amino acids. The V end lost 5 bases, the J end lost 3 bases, and 14 bases lay between the germline ends. Germline assignment: CDR1 MDHEN and CDR2 SYDVKM. The DNA for the CDR3 is TGTGCCAGCAGTCCACTAGTCTCGGGCTACGAGCAGTACTTC. This sequence encodes CASSPLVSGYEQYF.

CDR3 in amino acids: CASRMGRTEAFF. CDR3 bases: TGTGCCAGCAGAATGGGGAGGACTGAAGCTTTCTTT. The chain links TRBV6-5 to TRBJ1-1; no clear D gene. CDR3 size: 12 residues. V lost 6 bases and J lost 5, with 10 bases in between. CDR1 is MNHEY and CDR2 is SVGAGI in the germline V gene.

This chain joins TRBV5-1 and TRBJ2-2; 8 bases match TRBD1. From germline, CDR1 is SGHRS and CDR2 YFSETQ. The trim removed 4 bases at V and 3 bases at J, leaving 14 bases unmatched. This CDR3 is built from 18 residues. CDR3 region: CASSRGGTGTGDTGELFF. The CDR3 DNA reads TGCGCCAGCAGCCGCGGTGGGACCGGGACAGGAGACACCGGGGAGCTGTTTTTT.

The chain employs TRBV11-2 and TRBJ2-3, with D maybe TRBD2 (6 bases). V was shortened by 1 base and J by 2 bases, with 10 bases between the two germline ends. The germline gives CDR1 SGHAT, CDR2 FQNNGV. The CDR3 is made up of 15 amino acids. The CDR3 loop reads CASSLVAAFTDTQYF. In nucleotides, the CDR3 is TGTGCCAGCAGCTTAGTAGCGGCATTCACAGATACGCAGTATTTT. Drawing the rest from reference TRBV11-2 and TRBJ2-3, the complete variable domain is EAGVAQSPRYKIIEKRQSVAFWCNPISGHATLYWYQQILGQGPKLLIQFQNNGVVDDSQLPKDRFSAERLKGVDSTLKIQPAKLEDSAVYLCASSLVAAFTDTQYFGPGTRLTVL.

V gene TRBV6-5 combines with J gene TRBJ2-3, with TRBD2 matching 11 bases. J was trimmed by 2 bases and V by 11 bases; bases with no gene match: 9. CDR1 is MNHEY and CDR2 is SVGAGI in the germline V gene. The CDR3 is 15 residues long. The CDR3 DNA reads TGTGCCTGCCAACGGGGACTAGCGGACACAGATACGCAGTATTTT. This translates into CACQRGLADTDTQYF.

The J gene is TRBJ2-7, the V gene TRBV6-5; 8 bases align to TRBD1. Germline lookup yields CDR1 MNHEY and CDR2 SVGAGI. The CDR3 spans 13 residues. With V trimmed by 5 bases and J by 5 bases, 5 bases remained unmatched. Here the CDR3 reads CASSGQGLNEQYF. CDR3 nucleotide sequence: TGTGCCAGCAGTGGACAGGGACTGAACGAGCAGTACTTC.

V usage is TRBV14 and J usage is TRBJ1-5; D is ambiguous. The CDR3 is 13 amino acids. Germline V gene sequence: CDR1 SGHDN, CDR2 FVKESK. The V end was cut by 2 bases, the J end by 4 bases, with 6 bases between. The CDR3 loop is CASSQNKNQPQHF. The CDR3 DNA reads TGTGCCAGCAGCCAAAACAAGAATCAGCCCCAGCATTTT.

J is TRBJ2-5 and V is TRBV19, with TRBD2 as a possible D gene (6 bases). The CDR3 totals 14 residues. From germline, CDR1 is LNHDA and CDR2 SQIVND (reference sequence). Trimming pared 5 bases from V and 7 bases from J, leaving 17 bases between. The chain's CDR3 is CASSPYGGEGTQYF. The CDR3 DNA reads TGTGCCAGTAGTCCGTACGGGGGAGAGGGGACCCAGTACTTC.

V usage is TRBV6-6 and J usage is TRBJ1-5; the match to TRBD1 covers 8 bases. This CDR3 is built from 14 residues. CDR1 MNHNY and CDR2 SVGAGI come from the germline V gene (reference sequence). V lost 6 bases to trimming and J lost 4 bases; unmatched junction nucleotides: 5. CDR3 nucleotides: TGTGCCAGCAGCTCGGACAGGGCTAATCAGCCCCAGCATTTT. Translating it yields CASSSDRANQPQHF.

The V and J genes are TRBV5-1 and TRBJ2-1; maybe TRBD1 (6 bases). CDR3 length: 18 amino acids. V lost 0 bases, J lost 5 bases, and 21 bases lay in between. The V gene's germline CDR1 is SGHRS and CDR2 YFSETQ. CDR3 sequence reads: CASSLAESALDSDNEQFF. The CDR3 DNA sequence: TGCGCCAGCAGCTTGGCCGAAAGCGCATTGGACAGCGACAATGAGCAGTTCTTC.

DNA of the CDR3: TGCGCCAGCAGCATAAACAGGGGCCCCGGTGGCACTGAAGCTTTCTTT. It codes for CASSINRGPGGTEAFF. V gene TRBV4-1 combines with J gene TRBJ1-1; 7 bases match TRBD1. The CDR3 is 16 residues long. Germline CDR1 is MGHRA and CDR2 is YSYEKL. V dropped 5 bases and J dropped 4; count of bases not matched to a gene: 13.

The J gene is TRBJ2-7, the V gene TRBV5-6, with 9 bases lining up with TRBD2. The length of the CDR3 is 14 residues. V lost 3 bases to trimming and J lost 3 bases; unmatched junction nucleotides: 4. The germline V gene encodes CDR1 SGHDT and CDR2 YYEEEE. For the CDR3, the DNA is TGTGCCAGCAGCTGGGGACTAGCCGTCTACGAGCAGTACTTC. As protein: CASSWGLAVYEQYF.

This sequence joins TRBV19 and TRBJ2-7; D is possibly TRBD1 (5 bases). CDR1 is LNHDA and CDR2 is SQIVND in the germline V gene (reference sequence). Trimming shortened V by 3 bases and J by 4 bases, and 16 bases separated the two germline ends. This CDR3 is 15 amino acids long. In DNA form, the CDR3 reads TGTGCCAGTAGTATGATAGGCAGGGATGGGTACGAGCAGTACTTC. This gives the protein CASSMIGRDGYEQYF.